This T cell receptor (beta chain) derives from a study of response to subunit inactivated influenza vaccine. The CDR3 is made up of 13 amino acids. Per the germline V gene, CDR1 is SGHKS and CDR2 is YYEKEE (reference sequence). V lost 4 bases to trimming and J lost 5 bases, with 13 bases between them. There are many counts of this clonotype. What it binds is unknown. Findings and caveats of the study: Authors suggested that a seasonal influenza vaccination recruits few new T cells each time.

TCRdb recomputed calls from the RT-PCR reads with MiXCR, one row per CDR3 protein. The sample includes 540,000 or so distinct CDR3 sequences, under 15% seen only once; the top ten take under 15%. This chain uses TRBV5-5 with TRBJ2-7, with D possibly TRBD1 on 5 matching bases. The specimen comprised PBMCs from blood, sampled roughly 6 weeks after vaccination. The receptor was derived from a middle-aged man who received an inactivated influenza vaccine. CDR3 sequence: CASSRQRPDEQYF. The CDR3 coding sequence is TGTGCCAGCAGCCGACAGAGGCCGGACGAGCAGTACTTC.